The clone carrying this T cell receptor (beta chain) has just a few counts. Its antigen remains unidentified. It was the library that attached unique molecular identifiers to individual cDNA molecules. Authors' processing steps: Counts of TCRs in each sample centred on a median of roughly 89,000 and extended from around 25,000 to 690,000. TCRdb ran MiXCR on the RACE reads and lists one entry per CDR3 protein. V and J calls and clone size were set by TCRdb, not the authors. Of roughly 71,000 distinct CDR3 sequences detected, approximately 6.2% appear once; the ten largest clones hold 3% to 4%. The time point: healthy volunteer bleed at 6 weeks. Researchers extracted total RNA from unfractionated whole blood. This sample is drawn from a study of human T cells and chemical hapten exposure. General study results and limits: TCRs above 1 in 1000 frequency stayed constant with DPC sensitization.

The germline V gene encodes CDR1 MNHNS and CDR2 SASEGT. The CDR3 length is 14 residues. Trimming left V 5 bases short and J 0 bases short, with 10 bases between. The sequenced material came from whole blood. The TCR sequence derives from a female donor in good health. Some clones in this sample may be carry-over from other donors' samples. This chain links TRBV6-1 with TRBJ1-1, with D uncertain. CDR3 coding DNA: TGTGCCAGCAGTTCCCAGCCCGTGAACACTGAAGCTTTCTTT. It codes for CASSSQPVNTEAFF.